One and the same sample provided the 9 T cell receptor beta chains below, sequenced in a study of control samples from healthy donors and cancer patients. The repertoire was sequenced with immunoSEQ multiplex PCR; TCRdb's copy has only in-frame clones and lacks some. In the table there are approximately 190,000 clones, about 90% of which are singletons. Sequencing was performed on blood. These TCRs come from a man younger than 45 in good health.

DNA of the CDR3: TGTGCCAGCAGTTACTCAGGGCCCCAGCATTTT. This translates into CASSYSGPQHF. V and J are TRBV6-6 and TRBJ1-5, with D unresolved. Trimming removed 0 bases from V and 9 bases from J, with 3 bases in between. Germline values: CDR1 MNHNY, CDR2 SVGAGI (reference sequence). This CDR3 spans 11 amino acids.

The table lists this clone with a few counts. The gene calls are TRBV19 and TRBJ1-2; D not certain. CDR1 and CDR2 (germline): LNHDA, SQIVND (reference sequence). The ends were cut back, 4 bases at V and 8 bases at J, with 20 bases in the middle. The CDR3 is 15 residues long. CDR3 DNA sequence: TGTGCCAGTAGTACCCCTGGCGCGTGGCGAGGGGGCTACACCTTC. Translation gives CASSTPGAWRGGYTF.

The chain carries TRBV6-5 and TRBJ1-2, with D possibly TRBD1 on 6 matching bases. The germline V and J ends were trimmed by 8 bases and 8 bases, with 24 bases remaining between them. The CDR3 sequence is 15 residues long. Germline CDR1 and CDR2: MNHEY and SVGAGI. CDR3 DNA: TGTGCCAGCGCCCCGTGGAACAGGGTGGATATGGGCTACACCTTC. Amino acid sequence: CASAPWNRVDMGYTF.

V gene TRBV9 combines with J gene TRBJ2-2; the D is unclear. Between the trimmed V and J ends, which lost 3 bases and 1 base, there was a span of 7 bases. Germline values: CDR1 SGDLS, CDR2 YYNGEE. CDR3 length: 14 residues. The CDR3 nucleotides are TGTGCCAGCAGCGCCCAGCGGAACACCGGGGAGCTGTTTTTT. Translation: CASSAQRNTGELFF.

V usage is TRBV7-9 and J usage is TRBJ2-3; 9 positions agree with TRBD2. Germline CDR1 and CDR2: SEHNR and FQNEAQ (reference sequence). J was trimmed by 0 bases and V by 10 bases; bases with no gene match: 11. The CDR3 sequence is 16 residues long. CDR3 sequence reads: CATSWAGGPSTDTQYF. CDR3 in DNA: TGTGCCACCTCCTGGGCGGGGGGGCCTAGCACAGATACGCAGTATTTT.

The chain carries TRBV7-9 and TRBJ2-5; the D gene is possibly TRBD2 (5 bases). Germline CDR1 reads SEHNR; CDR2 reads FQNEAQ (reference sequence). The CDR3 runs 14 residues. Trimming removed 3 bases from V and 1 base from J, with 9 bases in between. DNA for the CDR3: TGTGCCAGCAGCTTCGTCCTAGCCCAAGAGACCCAGTACTTC. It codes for CASSFVLAQETQYF.

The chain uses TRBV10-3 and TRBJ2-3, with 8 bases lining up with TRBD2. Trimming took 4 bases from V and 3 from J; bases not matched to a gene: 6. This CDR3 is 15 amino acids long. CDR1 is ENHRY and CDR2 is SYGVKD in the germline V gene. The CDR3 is CAISGRGAPTDTQYF. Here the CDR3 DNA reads TGTGCCATCAGTGGGCGGGGGGCCCCTACAGATACGCAGTATTTT.

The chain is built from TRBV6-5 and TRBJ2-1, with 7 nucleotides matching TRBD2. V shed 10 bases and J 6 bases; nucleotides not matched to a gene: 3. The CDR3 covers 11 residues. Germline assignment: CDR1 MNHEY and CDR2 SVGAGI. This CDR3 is CATQRGNEQFF. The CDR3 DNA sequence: TGTGCCACTCAGCGGGGCAATGAGCAGTTCTTC.

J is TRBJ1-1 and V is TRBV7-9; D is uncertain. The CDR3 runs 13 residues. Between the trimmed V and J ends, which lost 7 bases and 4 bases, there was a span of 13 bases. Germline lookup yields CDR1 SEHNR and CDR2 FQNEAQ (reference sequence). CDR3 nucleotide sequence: TGTGCCAGCACCCCCCCGAGCTCCACTGAAGCTTTCTTT. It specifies CASTPPSSTEAFF.